The text below deals with one TCR beta chain. In its sample, this clonotype was seen a few times. Its recognized antigen is unknown. No per-base quality is available; no much larger clone lies one base away. Synthesis of TCR cDNA relied on 5'RACE template switching, a step that introduced a universal primer site along with unique molecular identifiers. Priming of cDNA synthesis was performed from both the TCR alpha and TCR beta constant segments. Library amplification involved two PCR steps, and the second step added sample barcodes and sequencing adapters. Sequencing of the libraries was done on either Illumina HiSeq 2500 (2x100 bp) or NovaSeq (2x150 bp). The published analysis was carried out like this. MIGEC handled demultiplexing of reads and collapsing into UMI consensus sequences, while MiXCR performed V(D)J alignment. Clonotypes responding to the vaccine were identified with edgeR on replicate PBMC samples, with the criteria of FDR below 0.01 and a log2 fold change above 5 up to day 15. CD4 or CD8 identity was assigned to each bulk clonotype according to whether the clonotype was present at higher abundance in the sequenced CD4 repertoire or the sequenced CD8 repertoire. TCRdb ran its own pipeline on the public reads, namely fastp trimming at Q25 and MiXCR clone calling, and kept in-frame beta chains. A single entry per CDR3 protein holds the most common genes and DNA from its merged rows. The V and J calls follow TCRdb's processing rather than the paper's. The sample table contains about 370,000 distinct CDR3 sequences; only one count was recorded for 11% of them. Roughly 18% of the sample belongs to the ten largest clones.

The data stem from a study of T cells after yellow fever vaccination (dated by TCRdb to about 2019). About the investigation overall: Libraries from fractions with low cell numbers were prepared with the SMART-Seq v4 Ultra Low Input RNA kit. To follow T-cell clones before and after primary and booster YFV17D yellow fever vaccination, bulk TCR alpha and beta repertoires were sequenced over time. The cohort comprised two healthy male donors, one aged 18 to 30 and one aged 30 to 40 years. Bulk PBMC replicates and cell subsets were isolated from blood drawn at multiple timepoints before and after both primary and secondary immunization. General study outcomes and caveats: A small share of clonotypes occurred in both CD4 and CD8 compartments, likely arising from convergent recombination. Computational filtering was required because FACS-sorted repertoires could contain abundant contaminating clonotypes from the bulk population. Most clones expanded after primary vaccination were re-detected after the booster (around 96% of CD4 and around 86% of CD8), suggesting broad memory maintenance. Compared with the primary T-cell response, the secondary T-cell response was weaker but faster, peaking on day 5 rather than day 15. Because only a couple of donors were included in the study, the extent to which the findings can be generalized is limited.

Interpreted using the paper, the treatment or condition label stands for: live attenuated yellow fever vaccine strain. At every blood-draw timepoint, two biological replicates of bulk PBMCs were collected. A standard Ficoll-Paque protocol was used to isolate PBMCs from peripheral blood. TriZol was used to extract RNA from bulk PBMCs, from CD4 and CD8 fractions, and from dextramer-positive and dextramer-negative fractions. CDR1 and CDR2 are drawn from the germline V gene: MNHNS, SASEGT. Ends trimmed: V by 6 bases, J by 1 base; bases unmatched to a gene: 5. CDR3 length: 14 amino acids, cysteine to phenylalanine. Only CDR3 DNA is held: 42 bases, read in frame from base 1.

The V and J genes are TRBV6-1 and TRBJ2-5; 7 bases in the middle match TRBD1. This sample comprised PBMCs, obtained on the day of the first yellow fever vaccination. This TCR came from a man younger than 35 who received the YFV17D yellow fever vaccine. In nucleotides, the sequence is TGTGCCAGCAGGACAGGGTTCACCCAAGAGACCCAGTACTTC. Its translation reads: CASRTGFTQETQYF.